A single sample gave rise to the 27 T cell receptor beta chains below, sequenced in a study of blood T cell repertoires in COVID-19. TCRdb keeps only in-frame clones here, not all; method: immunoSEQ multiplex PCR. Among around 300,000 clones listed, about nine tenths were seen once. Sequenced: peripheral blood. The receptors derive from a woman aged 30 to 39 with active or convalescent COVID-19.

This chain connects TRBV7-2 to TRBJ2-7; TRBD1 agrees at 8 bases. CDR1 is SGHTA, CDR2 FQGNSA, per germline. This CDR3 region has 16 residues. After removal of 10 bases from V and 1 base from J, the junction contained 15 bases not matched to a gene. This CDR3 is CATSGQGPIRSYEQYF. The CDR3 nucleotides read TGTGCCACAAGCGGACAGGGACCTATAAGGTCCTACGAGCAGTACTTC. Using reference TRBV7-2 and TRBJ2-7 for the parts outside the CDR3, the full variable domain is GAGVSQSPSNKVTEKGKDVELRCDPISGHTALYWYRQSLGQGLEFLIYFQGNSAPDKSGLPSDRFSAERTGGSVSTLTIQRTQQEDSAVYLCATSGQGPIRSYEQYFGPGTRLTVT.

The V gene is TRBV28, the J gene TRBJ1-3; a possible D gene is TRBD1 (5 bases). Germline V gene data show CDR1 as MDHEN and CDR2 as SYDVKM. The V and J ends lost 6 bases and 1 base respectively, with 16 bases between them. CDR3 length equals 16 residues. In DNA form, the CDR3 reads TGTGCCAGCAGCGAAACCCCGGGGGGGTCTGGAAACACCATATATTTT. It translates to CASSETPGGSGNTIYF.

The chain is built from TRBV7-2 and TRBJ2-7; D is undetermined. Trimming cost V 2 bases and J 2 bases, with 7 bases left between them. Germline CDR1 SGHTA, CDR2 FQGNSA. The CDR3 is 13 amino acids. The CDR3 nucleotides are TGTGCCAGCAGCTTATGGGCAGCCTACGAGCAGTACTTC. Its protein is CASSLWAAYEQYF.

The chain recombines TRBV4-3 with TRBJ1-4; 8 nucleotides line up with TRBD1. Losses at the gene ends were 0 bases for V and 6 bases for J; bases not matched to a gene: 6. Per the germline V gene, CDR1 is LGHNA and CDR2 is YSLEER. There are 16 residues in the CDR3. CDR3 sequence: CASSQDLGTGDEKLFF. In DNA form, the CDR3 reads TGCGCCAGCAGCCAAGATTTGGGGACAGGCGATGAAAAACTGTTTTTT.

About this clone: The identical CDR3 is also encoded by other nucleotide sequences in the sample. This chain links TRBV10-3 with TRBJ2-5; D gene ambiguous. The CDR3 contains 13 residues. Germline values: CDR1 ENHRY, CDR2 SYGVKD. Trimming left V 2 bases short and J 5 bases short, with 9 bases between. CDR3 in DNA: TGTGCCATCAGTGAGCTAGGTGGGGAGACCCAGTACTTC. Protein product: CAISELGGETQYF.

DNA of the CDR3: TGTGCCAGCAGCGCGGACAGGGATGGTGGCTACACCTTC. Amino acids: CASSADRDGGYTF. V and J are TRBV2 and TRBJ1-2; 8 bases are a match to TRBD1. The CDR3 sequence is 13 residues long. CDR1 SNHLY and CDR2 FYNNEI come from the germline V gene. V was pared by 6 bases and J by 7 bases, with 7 bases of the junction left unmatched. The variable domain in full, with the rest retrieved from reference TRBV2 and TRBJ1-2, is EPEVTQTPSHQVTQMGQEVILRCVPISNHLYFYWYRQILGQKVEFLVSFYNNEISEKSEIFDDQFSVERPDGSNFTLKIRSTKLEDSAMYFCASSADRDGGYTFGSGTRLTVV.

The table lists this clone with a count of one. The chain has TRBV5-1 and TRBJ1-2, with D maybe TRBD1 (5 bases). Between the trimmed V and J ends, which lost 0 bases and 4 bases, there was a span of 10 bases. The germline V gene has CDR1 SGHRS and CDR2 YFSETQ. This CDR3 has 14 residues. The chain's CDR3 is CASSLGGGIYGYTF. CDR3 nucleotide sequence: TGCGCCAGCAGCTTGGGCGGGGGGATCTATGGCTACACCTTC.

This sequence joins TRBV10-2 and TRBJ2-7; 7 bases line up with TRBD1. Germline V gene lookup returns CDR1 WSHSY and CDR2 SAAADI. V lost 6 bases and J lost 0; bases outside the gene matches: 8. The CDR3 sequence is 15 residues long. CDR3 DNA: TGCGCCAGCAGGGAGACAGGGACCCCCTCCTACGAGCAGTACTTC. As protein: CASRETGTPSYEQYF.

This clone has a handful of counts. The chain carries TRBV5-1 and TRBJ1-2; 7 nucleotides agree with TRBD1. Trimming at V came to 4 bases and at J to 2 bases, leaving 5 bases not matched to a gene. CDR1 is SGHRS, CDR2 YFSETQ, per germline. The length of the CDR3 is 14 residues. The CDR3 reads CASSVGDRNYGYTF. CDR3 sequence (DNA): TGCGCCAGCAGCGTGGGGGACAGAAACTATGGCTACACCTTC.

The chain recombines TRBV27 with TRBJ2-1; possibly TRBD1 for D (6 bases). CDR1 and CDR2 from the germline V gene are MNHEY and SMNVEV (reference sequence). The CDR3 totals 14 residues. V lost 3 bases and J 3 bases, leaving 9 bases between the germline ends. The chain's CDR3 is CASSLSRGYNEQFF. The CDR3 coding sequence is TGTGCCAGCAGTTTGTCCAGGGGCTACAATGAGCAGTTCTTC.

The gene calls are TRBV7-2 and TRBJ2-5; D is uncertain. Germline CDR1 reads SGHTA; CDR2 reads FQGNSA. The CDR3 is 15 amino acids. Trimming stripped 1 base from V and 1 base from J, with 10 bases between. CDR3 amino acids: CASSLVVAGQETQYF. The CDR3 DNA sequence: TGTGCCAGCAGCTTAGTCGTGGCAGGCCAAGAGACCCAGTACTTC.

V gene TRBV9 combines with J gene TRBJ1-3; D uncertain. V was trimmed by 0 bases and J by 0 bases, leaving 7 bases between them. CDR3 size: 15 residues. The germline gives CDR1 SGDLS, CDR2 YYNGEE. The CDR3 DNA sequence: TGTGCCAGCAGCGTAGCTGGAGACTCTGGAAACACCATATATTTT. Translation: CASSVAGDSGNTIYF. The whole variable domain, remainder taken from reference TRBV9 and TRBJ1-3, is DSGVTQTPKHLITATGQRVTLRCSPRSGDLSVYWYQQSLDQGLQFLIQYYNGEERAKGNILERFSAQQFPDLHSELNLSSLELGDSALYFCASSVAGDSGNTIYFGEGSWLTVV.

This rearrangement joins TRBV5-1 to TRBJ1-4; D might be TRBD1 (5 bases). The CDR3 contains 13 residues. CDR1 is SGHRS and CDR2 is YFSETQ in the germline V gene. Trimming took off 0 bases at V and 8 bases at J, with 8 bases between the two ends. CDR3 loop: CASSLAKGEKLFF. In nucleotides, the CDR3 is TGCGCCAGCAGCTTGGCCAAGGGGGAAAAACTGTTTTTT.

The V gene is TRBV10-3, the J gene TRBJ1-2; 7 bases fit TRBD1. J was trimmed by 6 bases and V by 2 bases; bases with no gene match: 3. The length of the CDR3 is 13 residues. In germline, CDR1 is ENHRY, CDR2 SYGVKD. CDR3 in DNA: TGTGCCATCAGTGAGCTGACAGGGCATGGCTACACCTTC. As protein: CAISELTGHGYTF.

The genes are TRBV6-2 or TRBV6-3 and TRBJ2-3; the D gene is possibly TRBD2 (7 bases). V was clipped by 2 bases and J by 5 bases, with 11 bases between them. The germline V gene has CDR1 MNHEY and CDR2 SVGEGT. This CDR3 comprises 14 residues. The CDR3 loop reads CASSYGGAIDTQYF. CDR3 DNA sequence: TGTGCCAGCAGTTACGGGGGGGCGATAGATACGCAGTATTTT.

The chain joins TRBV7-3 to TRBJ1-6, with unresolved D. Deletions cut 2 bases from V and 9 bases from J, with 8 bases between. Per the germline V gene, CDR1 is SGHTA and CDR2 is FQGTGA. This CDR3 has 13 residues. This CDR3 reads CASSLEPGSPLHF. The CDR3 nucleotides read TGTGCCAGCAGCTTAGAGCCGGGTTCACCCCTCCACTTT.

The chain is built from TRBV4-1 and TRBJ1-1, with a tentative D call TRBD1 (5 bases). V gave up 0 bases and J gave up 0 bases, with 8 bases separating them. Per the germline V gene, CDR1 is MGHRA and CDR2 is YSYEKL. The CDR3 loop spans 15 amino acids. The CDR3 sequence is CASSQESGLNTEAFF. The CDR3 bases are TGCGCCAGCAGCCAAGAGTCAGGGTTGAACACTGAAGCTTTCTTT.

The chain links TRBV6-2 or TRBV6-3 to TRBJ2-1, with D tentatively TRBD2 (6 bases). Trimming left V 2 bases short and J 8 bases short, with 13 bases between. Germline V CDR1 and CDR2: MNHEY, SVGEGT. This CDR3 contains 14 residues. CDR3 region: CASSYLPRDHEQFF. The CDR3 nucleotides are TGTGCCAGCAGTTACCTACCGCGGGACCATGAGCAGTTCTTC.

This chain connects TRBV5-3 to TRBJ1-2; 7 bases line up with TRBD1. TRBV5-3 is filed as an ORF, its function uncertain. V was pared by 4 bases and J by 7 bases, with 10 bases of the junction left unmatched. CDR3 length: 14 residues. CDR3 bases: TGTGCCAGAAGCCCGTCGACAGGGATTGGTGGCTACACCTTC. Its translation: CARSPSTGIGGYTF.

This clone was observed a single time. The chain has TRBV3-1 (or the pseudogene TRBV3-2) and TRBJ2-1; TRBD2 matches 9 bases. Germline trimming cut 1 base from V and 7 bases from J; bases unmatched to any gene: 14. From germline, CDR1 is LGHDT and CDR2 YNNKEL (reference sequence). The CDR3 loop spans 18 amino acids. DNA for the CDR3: TGTGCCAGCAGCCAAGTCGTGGCGGGGGGGCCATATGGAAATGAGCAGTTCTTC. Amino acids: CASSQVVAGGPYGNEQFF.

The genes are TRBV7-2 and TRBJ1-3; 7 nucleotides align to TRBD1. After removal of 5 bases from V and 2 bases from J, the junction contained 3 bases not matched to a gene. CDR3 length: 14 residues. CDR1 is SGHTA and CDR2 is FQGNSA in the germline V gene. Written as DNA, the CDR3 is TGTGCCAGCAGCCGGGACAGCGCTGGAAACACCATATATTTT. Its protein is CASSRDSAGNTIYF.

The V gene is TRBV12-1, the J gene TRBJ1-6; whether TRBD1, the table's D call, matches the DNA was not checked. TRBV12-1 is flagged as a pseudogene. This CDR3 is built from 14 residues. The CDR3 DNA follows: TGTGCCAGCAGTCTGGACAGGGTTGGTTCACCCCTCCACTTT. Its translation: CASSLDRVGSPLHF.

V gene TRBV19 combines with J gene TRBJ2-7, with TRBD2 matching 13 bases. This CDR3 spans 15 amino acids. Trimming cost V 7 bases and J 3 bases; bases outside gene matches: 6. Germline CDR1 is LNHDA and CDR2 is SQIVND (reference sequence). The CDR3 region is CASTRTSGGFYEQYF. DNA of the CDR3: TGTGCCAGTACCAGGACTAGCGGGGGATTCTACGAGCAGTACTTC.

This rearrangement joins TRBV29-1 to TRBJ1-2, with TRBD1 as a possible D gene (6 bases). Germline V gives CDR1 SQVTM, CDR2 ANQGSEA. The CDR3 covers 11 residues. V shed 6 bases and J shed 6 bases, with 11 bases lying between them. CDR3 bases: TGCAGCGTGGGTAACAGGGATGGCTACACCTTC. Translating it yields CSVGNRDGYTF. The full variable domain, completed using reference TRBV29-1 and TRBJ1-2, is SAVISQKPSRDICQRGTSLTIQCQVDSQVTMMFWYRQQPGQSLTLIATANQGSEATYESGFVIDKFPISRPNLTFSTLTVSNMSPEDSSIYLCSVGNRDGYTFGSGTRLTVV.

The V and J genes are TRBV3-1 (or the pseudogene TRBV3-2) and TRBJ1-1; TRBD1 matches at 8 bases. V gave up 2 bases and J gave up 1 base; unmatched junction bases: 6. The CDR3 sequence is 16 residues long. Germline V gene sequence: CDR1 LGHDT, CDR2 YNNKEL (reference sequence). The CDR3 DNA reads TGTGCCAGCAGCCAACCCCGACAGGGGCCGAACACTGAAGCTTTCTTT. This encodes CASSQPRQGPNTEAFF.

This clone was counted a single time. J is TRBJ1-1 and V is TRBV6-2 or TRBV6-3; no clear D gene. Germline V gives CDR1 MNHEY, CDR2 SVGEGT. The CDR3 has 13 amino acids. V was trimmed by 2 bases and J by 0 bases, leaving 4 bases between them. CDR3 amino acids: CASSYQVNTEAFF. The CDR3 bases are TGTGCCAGCAGTTACCAGGTGAACACTGAAGCTTTCTTT.

As DNA, the CDR3 is TGTGCCATCAGAGGGTCAGCGGGGGGCACAGATACGCAGTATTTT. As protein: CAIRGSAGGTDTQYF. The rearrangement joins TRBV10-3 to TRBJ2-3, with 8 positions matching TRBD2. Germline V CDR1 and CDR2: ENHRY, SYGVKD. The CDR3 runs to 15 residues. Trimming cost V 6 bases and J 1 base; bases outside gene matches: 6.